This TCR beta chain was captured in a study of cytomegalovirus exposure and HLA in healthy donors. PCR used 60 Vbeta primers and 13 Jbeta primers. Data came from immunoSEQ multiplex PCR; TCRdb stores just in-frame clones and leaves some out. Its clone listing holds 70,000 to 80,000 clones. Deletions cut 7 bases from V and 0 bases from J, with 16 bases between. The CDR3 is made up of 14 amino acids. Germline CDR1 is SQVTM and CDR2 is ANQGSEA. Sequenced input: PBMCs. This chain joins TRBV29-1 and TRBJ2-7; D might be TRBD2 (6 bases). The receptor comes from a man aged 40-55 years in good health and CMV-seronegative. The CDR3 loop is CSAKTGRFSYEQYF. DNA of the CDR3: TGCAGCGCAAAAACCGGGAGATTCTCCTACGAGCAGTACTTC.